The rows below give T cell receptor beta chains drawn from one sample of a study of spatial heterogeneity in lung cancer. TCRdb used MiXCR to reprocess the 5' RACE reads, holding one entry per CDR3 protein. The sample lists about 2,100 distinct CDR3 sequences; around 8% were seen once. The sequenced sample was lung tumor tissue, obtained at surgery. The receptors were sampled from a male donor with early-stage non-small cell lung cancer. Both conserved end residues are trimmed from each CDR3. Part of the rows lack a size; the others show once, few, many or a class for expanded clones.

medium-sized | 11 | TRBV30 | AWRWGGDTEAF
medium-sized | 13 | TRBV24-1 | ATSARGLNTDTQY
large | 14 | TRBV27 | ASSFRTSGGAETQY
medium-sized | 13 | TRBV23-1 | ASSQPRDMFYEQY
medium-sized | 15 | TRBV4-1 | ASSQRGTSGAPYEQY
. | 12 | TRBV4-3 | ASSQDRLEETQY
medium-sized | 10 | TRBV20-1 | SANPPGYEQY
medium-sized | 15 | TRBV18 | ASSPQISGGPTDTQY
medium-sized | 11 | TRBV19 | ASSKGLSWELF
medium-sized | 13 | TRBV3-1 | ASSQRGASGNTIY
. | 13 | TRBV6-1 | ASRETTGGGTEAF
. | 12 | TRBV29-1 | SVEAYLRGSTQY
medium-sized | 10 | TRBV29-1 | SVLERGTEAF
medium-sized | 11 | TRBV6-6 | ASSLADRYGYT
many | 14 | TRBV10-3 | AISEWSGWGSYEQY
medium-sized | 17 | TRBV27 | ASSPGAGMTRSAQETQY
medium-sized | 14 | TRBV12-3/TRBV12-4 | ASSRQSSGGDNEQF